This entry features one TCR beta chain sequence. A multiplex PCR was run with 60 Vbeta primers and 13 Jbeta primers. The method was immunoSEQ multiplex PCR; TCRdb's version includes in-frame clones alone and lacks a portion of them. The table has about 210,000 clones, about three quarters seen once. The data stem from a study of cytomegalovirus exposure and HLA in healthy donors. Germline V gives CDR1 MNHEY, CDR2 SMNVEV (reference sequence). The CDR3 sequence is 19 residues long. V dropped 7 bases and J dropped 3; count of bases not matched to a gene: 20. The specimen sequenced was PBMCs. V usage is TRBV27 and J usage is TRBJ2-5; TRBD2 aligns across 10 bases. The receptor's source is a male donor in good health and CMV-seronegative. The CDR3 spells CASTPPRVTSGHPKETQYF. The CDR3 coding sequence is TGTGCCAGCACCCCTCCCCGGGTGACTAGCGGGCACCCTAAAGAGACCCAGTACTTC.